This TCR beta chain originates from a study of Ad26.COV2.S vaccination and SARS-CoV-2 variants. Background on the study: Intramuscular Ad26.COV2.S doses were given once or twice, 56 days apart. The study, taken as a whole, reports: Recipients of vaccine and of placebo showed similar breadth of their non-spike TCR repertoires.

The treatment here: roughly 18 received Ad26.COV2.S at low or high dose, single or two shots; roughly five received placebo; per-sample allocation not given. Repertoires come from day 63 after the first vaccine or placebo injection. Vaccine was an Ad26 vector expressing Wuhan-strain SARS-CoV-2 spike. The table came from immunoSEQ multiplex PCR; TCRdb's copy has only in-frame clones and leaves some out. The sample lists around 350,000 clones; 85% were seen once. Germline V CDR1 and CDR2: MDHEN, SYDVKM. This CDR3 is 18 amino acids long. Trimming cost V 5 bases and J 5 bases; bases outside gene matches: 15. With respect to this clone: What it binds is unknown.

The rearrangement uses TRBV28 and TRBJ2-5, with 12 bases matching TRBD2. The sample consisted of peripheral blood, taken in a trial of Ad26.COV2.S vaccine versus placebo. The receptor was derived from a person aged 18 to 59 who received the Ad26.COV2.S COVID-19 vaccine or a placebo. CDR3 loop: CASSPRWTSGKREETQYF. The DNA for the CDR3 is TGTGCCAGCAGTCCCCGGTGGACTAGCGGGAAGAGGGAGGAGACCCAGTACTTC.